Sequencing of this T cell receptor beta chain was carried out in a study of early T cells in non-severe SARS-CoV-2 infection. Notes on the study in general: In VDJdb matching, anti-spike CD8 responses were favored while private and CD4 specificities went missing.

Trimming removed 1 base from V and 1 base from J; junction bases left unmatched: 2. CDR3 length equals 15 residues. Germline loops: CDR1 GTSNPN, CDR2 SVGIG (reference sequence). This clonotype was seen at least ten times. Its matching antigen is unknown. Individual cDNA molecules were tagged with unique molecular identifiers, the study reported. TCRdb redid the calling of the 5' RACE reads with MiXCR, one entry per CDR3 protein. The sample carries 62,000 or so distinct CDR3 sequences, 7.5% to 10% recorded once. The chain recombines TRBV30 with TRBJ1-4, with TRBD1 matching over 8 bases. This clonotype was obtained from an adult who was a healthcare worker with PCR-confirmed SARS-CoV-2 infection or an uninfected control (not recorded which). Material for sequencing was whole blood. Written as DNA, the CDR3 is TGTGCCTGGAGTGCCGGGACAGGAACTAATGAAAAACTGTTTTTT. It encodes CAWSAGTGTNEKLFF.